These 21 T cell receptor beta chains originate from one sample sequenced in a study of human T cells and chemical hapten exposure. Time point defined: pre-sensitization, week 0. Described treatment: therapeutic diphenylcyclopropenone sensitization with weekly scalp DPC. TCRdb called the RACE reads again in MiXCR, with one record for every CDR3 protein. The sample lists 300,000 to 450,000 distinct CDR3 sequences, roughly 4.6% occurring once. The sequences come from whole blood, collected in connection with sensitization to the hapten diphenylcyclopropenone (DPC). These receptors were taken from a woman between 45 and 65 years old with alopecia areata. Some clones in this sample may be carry-over from other donors' samples.

This clonotype was recorded a few times. This chain joins TRBV6-2 or TRBV6-3 and TRBJ2-3; the D gene is possibly TRBD2 (5 bases). Germline values: CDR1 MNHEY, CDR2 SVGEGT. V was pared by 2 bases and J by 0 bases, with 12 bases between. The CDR3 consists of 16 residues. DNA of the CDR3: TGTGCCAGCAGTTACAGGGTAGCGCCTAGCACAGATACGCAGTATTTT. It specifies CASSYRVAPSTDTQYF.

This clonotype was seen a handful of times. V usage is TRBV5-1 and J usage is TRBJ2-7; unclear D gene. Deletions cut 3 bases from V and 2 bases from J, with 15 bases between. The CDR3 length is 15 residues. Germline CDR1 SGHRS, CDR2 YFSETQ. CDR3 sequence (DNA): TGCGCCAGCAGCTCGGGTCTCACCGGACCCTACGAGCAGTACTTC. As protein: CASSSGLTGPYEQYF.

This clonotype was seen ten or more times. The rearrangement uses TRBV7-2 and TRBJ1-2, with 7 bases matching TRBD1. Trimming took 5 bases from V and 4 from J; bases not matched to a gene: 4. Germline values: CDR1 SGHTA, CDR2 FQGNSA. The CDR3 runs 13 residues. The CDR3 region is CASSLDRVYGYTF. CDR3 in DNA: TGTGCCAGCAGCCTTGACAGGGTCTATGGCTACACCTTC. Full variable domain (missing parts from reference TRBV7-2 and TRBJ1-2): GAGVSQSPSNKVTEKGKDVELRCDPISGHTALYWYRQSLGQGLEFLIYFQGNSAPDKSGLPSDRFSAERTGGSVSTLTIQRTQQEDSAVYLCASSLDRVYGYTFGSGTRLTVV.

This clonotype was picked up many times. This chain joins TRBV4-1 and TRBJ2-5, with D tentatively TRBD2 (6 bases). Between the trimmed V and J ends, which lost 0 bases and 2 bases, there was a span of 13 bases. This CDR3 spans 16 amino acids. CDR1 and CDR2 from the germline V gene are MGHRA and YSYEKL. The CDR3 region is CASSQDVGGEQETQYF. The CDR3 DNA reads TGCGCCAGCAGCCAAGATGTAGGAGGGGAACAAGAGACCCAGTACTTC.

This clonotype has only a few counts. The chain combines TRBV7-6 with TRBJ2-3; D is perhaps TRBD2 (6 bases). Germline-derived CDR1 and CDR2 are SGHVS and FNYEAQ. The CDR3 runs to 15 residues. The ends were cut back, 5 bases at V and 1 base at J, with 13 bases in the middle. This CDR3 is CASSLRVAGTDTQYF. In DNA form, the CDR3 reads TGTGCCAGCAGCCTTCGGGTAGCGGGCACAGATACGCAGTATTTT.

This clonotype was detected many times. The junction departs from the called germline gene at one end, perhaps through a read error. The rearrangement links TRBV20-1 to TRBJ1-5, with 7 bases identical to TRBD1. Germline V gene sequence: CDR1 DFQATT, CDR2 SNEGSKA (reference sequence). CDR3 length: 15 residues. CDR3 residues: CSAGEQGLRNQPQHF. CDR3 in DNA: TGCAGTGCTGGAGAACAGGGGCTACGCAATCAGCCCCAGCATTTT.

There are many counts of this clonotype. V usage is TRBV27 and J usage is TRBJ2-7; possible D gene TRBD1, 6 bases. Germline loops: CDR1 MNHEY, CDR2 SMNVEV (reference sequence). With 6 bases removed from V and 3 bases from J, the gap between germline ends came to 21 bases. The CDR3 is 16 residues long. The CDR3 loop reads CASRGPRQGFSYEQYF. CDR3 bases: TGTGCCAGCAGAGGTCCTCGGCAGGGGTTTAGCTACGAGCAGTACTTC.

The table lists this clonotype with many counts. J is TRBJ1-2 and V is TRBV7-6; D possibly corresponds to TRBD1 (6 bases). Germline loops: CDR1 SGHVS, CDR2 FNYEAQ. The CDR3 is made up of 15 amino acids. V dropped 1 base and J dropped 4 bases, with 13 bases sitting between them. Here the CDR3 reads CASSLESGASYGYTF. CDR3 DNA: TGTGCCAGCAGCTTAGAATCAGGGGCCTCCTATGGCTACACCTTC.

This clonotype occurred many times. The V gene is TRBV9, the J gene TRBJ2-7; the match to TRBD2 covers 7 bases. The CDR3 runs 15 residues. Germline lookup yields CDR1 SGDLS and CDR2 YYNGEE. V was pared by 0 bases and J by 4 bases, with 7 bases of the junction left unmatched. CDR3 loop: CASSVGPAGQYEQYF. CDR3 coding DNA: TGTGCCAGCAGCGTAGGCCCAGCGGGGCAGTACGAGCAGTACTTC.

The V gene is TRBV12-3 or TRBV12-4, the J gene TRBJ1-4; D gene unclear. This CDR3 region has 14 residues. Trimming left V 4 bases short and J 0 bases short, with 6 bases between. The CDR3 DNA sequence: TGTGCCAGCAGTTACTTATCAACTAATGAAAAACTGTTTTTT. Residues: CASSYLSTNEKLFF.

This clonotype came up many times. This chain links TRBV7-9 with TRBJ1-1; a possible D gene is TRBD1 (5 bases). V was shortened by 5 bases and J by 3 bases, with 16 bases between the two germline ends. Germline CDR1 SEHNR, CDR2 FQNEAQ (reference sequence). The CDR3 consists of 15 residues. CDR3: CASSHILQGDTEAFF. CDR3 in DNA: TGTGCCAGCAGCCATATCTTACAAGGGGACACTGAAGCTTTCTTT.

This clonotype was found many times. The chain carries TRBV27 and TRBJ2-1; TRBD2 matches 12 bases. The V gene's germline CDR1 is MNHEY and CDR2 SMNVEV (reference sequence). J gave up 4 bases and V 7 bases, and 8 bases lay outside the gene matches. This CDR3 spans 16 amino acids. The CDR3 DNA reads TGTGCCAGCATCAACCTCGGGACTAGCGGGTACAATGAGCAGTTCTTC. Translating gives CASINLGTSGYNEQFF.

This chain connects TRBV27 to TRBJ1-1; 7 nucleotides align to TRBD1. This CDR3 is 15 amino acids long. Germline CDR1 reads MNHEY; CDR2 reads SMNVEV (reference sequence). V trimming: 2 bases; J trimming: 6 bases; junction bases outside the gene matches: 9. The CDR3 protein is CASSLGVGGRSEAFF. The CDR3 region has the DNA TGTGCCAGCAGTTTAGGTGTAGGGGGCAGGTCTGAAGCTTTCTTT.

The rearrangement links TRBV24-1 to TRBJ2-3; a possible D gene is TRBD2 (6 bases). CDR1 is KGHDR and CDR2 is SFDVKD in the germline V gene. The CDR3 loop spans 13 amino acids. Between the trimmed V and J ends, which lost 9 bases and 1 base, there was a span of 10 bases. CDR3 in DNA: TGTGCCACCGGAGGGGTGCGCACAGATACGCAGTATTTT. Its translation: CATGGVRTDTQYF.

This clonotype was counted ten times or more. V is TRBV29-1 and J is TRBJ1-4; D gene ambiguous. V was trimmed by 7 bases and J by 7 bases, leaving 10 bases between them. This CDR3 contains 11 residues. Germline V gene lookup returns CDR1 SQVTM and CDR2 ANQGSEA. CDR3 DNA sequence: TGCAGCGGAAAAAGCGGTGAAAAACTGTTTTTT. It encodes CSGKSGEKLFF.

This clonotype showed up many times. The rearrangement uses TRBV5-1 and TRBJ2-5, with 8 nucleotides matching TRBD1. V gave up 4 bases and J gave up 5 bases; unmatched junction bases: 13. This CDR3 comprises 16 residues. Germline values: CDR1 SGHRS, CDR2 YFSETQ. CDR3 loop: CASSERGQGASETQYF. DNA of the CDR3: TGCGCCAGCAGCGAGAGGGGTCAGGGGGCAAGTGAGACCCAGTACTTC.

The sample holds a few counts of this clonotype. This sequence joins TRBV5-5 and TRBJ2-7; tentatively, D is TRBD1 or TRBD2 (5 bases each). The CDR3 is 15 amino acids. Per the germline V gene, CDR1 is SGHKS and CDR2 is YYEKEE (reference sequence). Trimming shortened V by 0 bases and J by 2 bases, and 12 bases separated the two germline ends. The DNA of the CDR3 is TGTGCCAGCAGCTTGGCCGTGAGGGGCGCCTACGAGCAGTACTTC. Protein sequence: CASSLAVRGAYEQYF.

This clonotype was seen a few times. The chain uses TRBV7-9 and TRBJ2-5; perhaps TRBD1 as D (6 bases). Germline V gene lookup returns CDR1 SEHNR and CDR2 FQNEAQ (reference sequence). Between the trimmed V and J ends, which lost 2 bases and 2 bases, there was a span of 12 bases. The CDR3 totals 15 residues. CDR3 bases: TGTGCCAGCAGCTTACGGGACACTCTACAAGAGACCCAGTACTTC. Its protein product is CASSLRDTLQETQYF.

This clonotype was detected a few times. The V gene is TRBV29-1, the J gene TRBJ1-4, with 11 positions matching TRBD1. The CDR3 loop spans 14 amino acids. The trim removed 6 bases at V and 6 bases at J, leaving 6 bases unmatched. Germline loops: CDR1 SQVTM, CDR2 ANQGSEA. The CDR3: CSVGVGQGDEKLFF. For the CDR3, the DNA is TGCAGCGTCGGGGTGGGACAGGGGGATGAAAAACTGTTTTTT.

The chain uses TRBV18 and TRBJ1-2; D is uncertain. Germline CDR1 and CDR2: KGHSH and LQKENI. V was trimmed by 4 bases and J by 4 bases, leaving 13 bases between them. CDR3 length: 14 amino acids. The CDR3 coding sequence is TGTGCCAGCTCACAAACGGACTCCCGCTATGGCTACACCTTC. Translation gives CASSQTDSRYGYTF.

The V and J genes are TRBV3-1 and TRBJ1-5; D remains ambiguous. Germline values: CDR1 LGHDT, CDR2 YNNKEL (reference sequence). The V and J ends lost 5 bases and 2 bases respectively, with 10 bases between them. This CDR3 region has 14 residues. CDR3 coding DNA: TGTGCCAGCAGCTTGGACGGACGCAATCAGCCCCAGCATTTT. Translated: CASSLDGRNQPQHF.